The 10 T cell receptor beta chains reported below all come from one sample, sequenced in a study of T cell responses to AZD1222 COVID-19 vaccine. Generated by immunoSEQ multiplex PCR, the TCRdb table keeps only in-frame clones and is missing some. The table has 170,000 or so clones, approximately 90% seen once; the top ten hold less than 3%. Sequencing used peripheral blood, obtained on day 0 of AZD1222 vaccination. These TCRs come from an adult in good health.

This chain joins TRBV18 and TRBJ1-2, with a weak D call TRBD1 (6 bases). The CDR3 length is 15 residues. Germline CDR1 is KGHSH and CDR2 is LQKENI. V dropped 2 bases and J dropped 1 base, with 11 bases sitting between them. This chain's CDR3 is CASSPVQGFNYGYTF. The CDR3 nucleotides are TGTGCCAGCTCACCAGTTCAGGGGTTTAACTATGGCTACACCTTC. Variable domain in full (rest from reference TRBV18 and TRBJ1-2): NAGVMQNPRHLVRRRGQEARLRCSPMKGHSHVYWYRQLPEEGLKFMVYLQKENIIDESGMPKERFSAEFPKEGPSILRIQQVVRGDSAAYFCASSPVQGFNYGYTFGSGTRLTVV.

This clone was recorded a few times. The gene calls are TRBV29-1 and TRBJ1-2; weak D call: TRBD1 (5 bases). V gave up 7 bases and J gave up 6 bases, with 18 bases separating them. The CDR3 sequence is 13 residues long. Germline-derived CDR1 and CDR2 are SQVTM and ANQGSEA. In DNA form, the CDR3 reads TGCAGCGGCGGGACCCAGTATTTAGATGGCTACACCTTC. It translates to CSGGTQYLDGYTF.

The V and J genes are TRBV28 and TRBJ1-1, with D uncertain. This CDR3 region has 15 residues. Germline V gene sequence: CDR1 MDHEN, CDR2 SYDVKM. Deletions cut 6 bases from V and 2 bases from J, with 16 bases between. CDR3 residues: CASRTLADFNTEAFF. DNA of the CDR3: TGTGCCAGCAGGACTCTAGCGGACTTTAACACTGAAGCTTTCTTT.

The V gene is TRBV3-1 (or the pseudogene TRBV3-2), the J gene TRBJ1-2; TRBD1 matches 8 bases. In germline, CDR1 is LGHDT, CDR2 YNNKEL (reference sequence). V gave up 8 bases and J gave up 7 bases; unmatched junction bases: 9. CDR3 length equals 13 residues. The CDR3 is CASSRQGRAGYTF. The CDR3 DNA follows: TGTGCCAGCTCCCGACAGGGGAGAGCTGGCTACACCTTC.

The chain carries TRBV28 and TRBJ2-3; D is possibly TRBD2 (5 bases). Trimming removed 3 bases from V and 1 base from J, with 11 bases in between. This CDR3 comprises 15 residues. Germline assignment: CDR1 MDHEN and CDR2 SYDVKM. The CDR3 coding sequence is TGTGCCAGCAGTTTCCGGGAACCCCGCACAGATACGCAGTATTTT. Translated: CASSFREPRTDTQYF.

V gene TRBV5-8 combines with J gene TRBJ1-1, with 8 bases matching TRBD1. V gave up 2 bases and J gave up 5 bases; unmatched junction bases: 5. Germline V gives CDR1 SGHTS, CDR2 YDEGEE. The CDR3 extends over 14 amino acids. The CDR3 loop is CASSLRQGQTEAFF. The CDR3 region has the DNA TGTGCCAGCAGCTTAAGACAGGGGCAAACTGAAGCTTTCTTT.

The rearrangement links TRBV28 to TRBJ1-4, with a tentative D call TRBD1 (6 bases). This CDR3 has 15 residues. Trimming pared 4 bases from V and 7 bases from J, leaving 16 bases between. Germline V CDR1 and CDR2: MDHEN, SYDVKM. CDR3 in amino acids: CASSSLTGPGEKLFF. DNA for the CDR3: TGTGCCAGCAGTTCCCTAACAGGGCCTGGTGAAAAACTGTTTTTT. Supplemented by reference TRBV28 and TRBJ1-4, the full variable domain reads DVKVTQSSRYLVKRTGEKVFLECVQDMDHENMFWYRQDPGLGLRLIYFSYDVKMKEKGDIPEGYSVSREKKERFSLILESASTNQTSMYLCASSSLTGPGEKLFFGSGTQLSVL.

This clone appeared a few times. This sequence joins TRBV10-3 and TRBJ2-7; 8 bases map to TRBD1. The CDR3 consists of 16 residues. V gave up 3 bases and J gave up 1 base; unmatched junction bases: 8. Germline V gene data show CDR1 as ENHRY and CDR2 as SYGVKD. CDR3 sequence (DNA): TGTGCCATCAGTGACATCGCGGACAGGGTTTCCTACGAGCAGTACTTC. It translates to CAISDIADRVSYEQYF.

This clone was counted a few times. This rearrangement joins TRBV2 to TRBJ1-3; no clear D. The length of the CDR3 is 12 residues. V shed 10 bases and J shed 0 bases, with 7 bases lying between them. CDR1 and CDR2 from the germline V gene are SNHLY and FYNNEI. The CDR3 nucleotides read TGTGCCACAGGTTCCTCTGGAAACACCATATATTTT. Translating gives CATGSSGNTIYF.

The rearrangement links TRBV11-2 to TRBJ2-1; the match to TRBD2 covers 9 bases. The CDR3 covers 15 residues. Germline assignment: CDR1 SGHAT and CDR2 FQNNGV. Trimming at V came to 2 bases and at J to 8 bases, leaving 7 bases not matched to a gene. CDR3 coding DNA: TGTGCCAGCAGCTTACGGCGGGAGGGTACACATGAGCAGTTCTTC. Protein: CASSLRREGTHEQFF.